The 5 T cell receptor beta chains presented below share a single source sample, sequenced in a study of T cell repertoires in cytomegalovirus infection. These receptors lack a known antigen. TCRdb recomputed calls from the reads with MiXCR, one row per CDR3 protein. The sample lists a few hundred thousand distinct CDR3 sequences, around two fifths occurring once. The sample here was cultured PBMCs, taken from culture after CMV antigen stimulation. The receptors stem from a human donor in good health (CMV status not recorded). Some clones in this sample may be carry-over from other donors' samples.

V is TRBV6-6 and J is TRBJ2-7; 8 bases are a match to TRBD2. The CDR3 sequence is 15 residues long. After removal of 6 bases from V and 0 bases from J, the junction contained 7 bases not matched to a gene. CDR1 is MNHNY, CDR2 SVGAGI, per germline (reference sequence). This chain's CDR3 is CASRFGGRSSYEQYF. The CDR3 region has the DNA TGTGCCAGCAGATTTGGCGGGAGGAGCTCCTACGAGCAGTACTTC.

This sequence joins TRBV20-1 and TRBJ2-5; TRBD2 matches 7 bases. Looked up from germline, CDR1 is DFQATT and CDR2 is SNEGSKA (reference sequence). The CDR3 loop spans 13 amino acids. Unmatched junction bases numbered 5, after V lost 6 bases and J lost 1 base. CDR3 nucleotides: TGCAGTGCCCCCCCGGGGGGCCAAGAGACCCAGTACTTC. Its translation: CSAPPGGQETQYF.

This clonotype appeared a few times. The chain joins TRBV4-2 to TRBJ2-3; D perhaps matches TRBD1 (6 bases). Germline CDR1 and CDR2: LGHNA and YNFKEQ. This CDR3 comprises 15 residues. V lost 1 base and J lost 2, with 10 bases in between. CDR3 bases: TGTGCCAGCAGCCAAGTACAGGGCGACACAGATACGCAGTATTTT. Its protein is CASSQVQGDTDTQYF.

This clonotype was found once. The chain combines TRBV7-2 with TRBJ2-2, with D unclear. The CDR3 runs 11 residues. CDR1 SGHTA and CDR2 FQGNSA come from the germline V gene. With 7 bases removed from V and 10 bases from J, the gap between germline ends came to 10 bases. The CDR3 DNA follows: TGTGCCAGCACTGCGTGGATGGAGCTGTTTTTT. Translated, it gives CASTAWMELFF.

There are many counts of this clonotype. The V gene is TRBV7-2, the J gene TRBJ1-5; the match to TRBD1 covers 7 bases. There are 14 residues in the CDR3. Germline values: CDR1 SGHTA, CDR2 FQGNSA. With 3 bases clipped from V and 2 bases from J, the junction kept 1 base outside the gene matches. The CDR3: CASSFDRGNQPQHF. The DNA of the CDR3 is TGTGCCAGCAGCTTTGACAGGGGCAATCAGCCCCAGCATTTT.